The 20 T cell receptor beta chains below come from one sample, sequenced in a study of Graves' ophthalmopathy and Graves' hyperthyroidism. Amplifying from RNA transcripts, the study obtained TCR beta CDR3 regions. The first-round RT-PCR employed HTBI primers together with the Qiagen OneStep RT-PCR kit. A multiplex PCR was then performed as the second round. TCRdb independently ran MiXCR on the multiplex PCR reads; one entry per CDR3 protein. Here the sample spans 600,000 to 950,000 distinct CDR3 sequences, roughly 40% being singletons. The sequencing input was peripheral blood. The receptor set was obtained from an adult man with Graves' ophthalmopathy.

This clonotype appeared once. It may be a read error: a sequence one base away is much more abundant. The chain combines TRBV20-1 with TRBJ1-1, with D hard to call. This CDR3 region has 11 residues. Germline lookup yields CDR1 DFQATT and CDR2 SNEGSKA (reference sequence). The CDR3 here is CRRTVNTEAFF. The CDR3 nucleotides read TGCAGACGAACGGTGAACACTGAAGCTTTCTTT.

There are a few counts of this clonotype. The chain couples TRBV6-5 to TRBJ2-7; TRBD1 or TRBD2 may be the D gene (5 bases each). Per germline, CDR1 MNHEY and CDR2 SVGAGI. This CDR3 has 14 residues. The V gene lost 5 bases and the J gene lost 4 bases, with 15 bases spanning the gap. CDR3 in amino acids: CASSASGTQYEQYF. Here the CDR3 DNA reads TGTGCCAGCAGTGCGTCCGGGACCCAATACGAGCAGTACTTC.

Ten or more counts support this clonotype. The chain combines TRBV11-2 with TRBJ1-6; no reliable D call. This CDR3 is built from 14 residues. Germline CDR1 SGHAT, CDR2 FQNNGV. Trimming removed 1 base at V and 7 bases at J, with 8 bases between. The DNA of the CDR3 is TGTGCCAGCAGCTTAGCAGGAAAGAATTCACCCCTCCACTTT. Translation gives CASSLAGKNSPLHF.

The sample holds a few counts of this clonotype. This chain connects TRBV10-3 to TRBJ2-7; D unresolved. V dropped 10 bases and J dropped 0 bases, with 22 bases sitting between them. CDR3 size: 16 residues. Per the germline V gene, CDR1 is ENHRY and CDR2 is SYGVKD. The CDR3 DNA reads TGTGCCAGCGACGACGGAGCAGCACTCAACTCCTACGAGCAGTACTTC. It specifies CASDDGAALNSYEQYF.

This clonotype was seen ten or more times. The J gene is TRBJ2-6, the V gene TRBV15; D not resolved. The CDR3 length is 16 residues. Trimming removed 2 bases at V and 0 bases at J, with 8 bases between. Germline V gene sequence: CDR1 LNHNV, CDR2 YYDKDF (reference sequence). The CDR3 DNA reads TGTGCCACCAGCAGAAGAACCCTCTCTGGGGCCAACGTCCTGACTTTC. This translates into CATSRRTLSGANVLTF.

The CDR3 protein is CSARSGTTYEQYF. CDR3 coding DNA: TGCAGTGCTAGGTCGGGAACGACCTACGAGCAGTACTTC. The chain is built from TRBV20-1 and TRBJ2-7, with a tentative D call TRBD2 (5 bases). Germline-derived CDR1 and CDR2 are DFQATT and SNEGSKA (reference sequence). The germline V and J ends were trimmed by 3 bases and 2 bases, with 11 bases remaining between them. There are 13 residues in the CDR3.

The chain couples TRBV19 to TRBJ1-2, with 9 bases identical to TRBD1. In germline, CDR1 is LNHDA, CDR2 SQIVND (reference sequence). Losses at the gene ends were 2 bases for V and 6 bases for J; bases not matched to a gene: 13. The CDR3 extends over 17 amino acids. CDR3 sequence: CASSILNPGTGNNGYTF. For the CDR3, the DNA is TGTGCCAGTAGTATACTCAATCCCGGGACAGGGAATAATGGCTACACCTTC.

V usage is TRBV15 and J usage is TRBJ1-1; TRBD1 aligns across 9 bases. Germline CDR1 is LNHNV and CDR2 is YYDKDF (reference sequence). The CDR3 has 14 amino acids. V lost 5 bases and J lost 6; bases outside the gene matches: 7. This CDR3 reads CATSATGGVAEAFF. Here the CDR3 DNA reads TGTGCCACCAGCGCCACAGGGGGCGTAGCTGAAGCTTTCTTT.

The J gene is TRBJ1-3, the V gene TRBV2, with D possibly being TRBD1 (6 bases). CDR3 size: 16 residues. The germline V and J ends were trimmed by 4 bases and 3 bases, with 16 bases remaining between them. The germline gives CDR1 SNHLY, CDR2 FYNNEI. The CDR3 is CASSAGAGANGNTIYF. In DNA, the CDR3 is TGTGCCAGCAGTGCGGGAGCGGGGGCGAATGGAAACACCATATATTTT.

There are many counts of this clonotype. The CDR3 sequence is CAIYRAGANYGYTF. The DNA of the CDR3 is TGTGCCATCTACAGGGCAGGGGCTAACTATGGCTACACCTTC. The chain is built from TRBV7-9 and TRBJ1-2, with D tentatively TRBD1 (6 bases). The CDR3 has 14 amino acids. V was shortened by 10 bases and J by 0 bases, with 15 bases between the two germline ends. Looked up from germline, CDR1 is SEHNR and CDR2 is FQNEAQ (reference sequence).

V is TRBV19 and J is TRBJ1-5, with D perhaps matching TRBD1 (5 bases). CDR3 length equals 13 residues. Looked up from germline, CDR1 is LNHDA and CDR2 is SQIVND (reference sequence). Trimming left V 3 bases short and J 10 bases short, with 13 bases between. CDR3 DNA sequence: TGTGCCAGTAGTATGGGACTCATCGAACCCCAGCATTTT. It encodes CASSMGLIEPQHF.

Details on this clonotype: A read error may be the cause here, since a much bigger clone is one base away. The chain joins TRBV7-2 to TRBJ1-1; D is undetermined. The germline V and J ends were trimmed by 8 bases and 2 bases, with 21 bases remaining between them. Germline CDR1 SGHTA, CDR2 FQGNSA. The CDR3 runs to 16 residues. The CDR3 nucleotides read TGTGCCAGCGGCCCCTACGGGTCAGGAGGCAACACTGAAGCTTTCTTT. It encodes CASGPYGSGGNTEAFF. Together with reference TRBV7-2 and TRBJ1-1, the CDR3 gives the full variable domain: GAGVSQSPSNKVTEKGKDVELRCDPISGHTALYWYRQSLGQGLEFLIYFQGNSAPDKSGLPSDRFSAERTGGSVSTLTIQRTQQEDSAVYLCASGPYGSGGNTEAFFGQGTRLTVV.

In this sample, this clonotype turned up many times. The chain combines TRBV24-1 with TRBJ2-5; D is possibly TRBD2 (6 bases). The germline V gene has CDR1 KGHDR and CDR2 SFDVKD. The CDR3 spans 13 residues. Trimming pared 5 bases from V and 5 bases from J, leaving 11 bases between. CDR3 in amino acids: CATSALGRETQYF. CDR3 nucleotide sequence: TGTGCCACCAGTGCCCTGGGGAGGGAGACCCAGTACTTC.

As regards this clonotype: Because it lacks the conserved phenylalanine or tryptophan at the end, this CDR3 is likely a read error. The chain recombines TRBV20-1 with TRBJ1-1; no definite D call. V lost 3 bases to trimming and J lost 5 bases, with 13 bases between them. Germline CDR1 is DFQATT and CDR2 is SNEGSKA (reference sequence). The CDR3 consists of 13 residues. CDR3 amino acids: CSARSGRGTEAFS. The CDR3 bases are TGCAGTGCTAGGAGTGGTCGTGGGACTGAAGCTTTCTCT.

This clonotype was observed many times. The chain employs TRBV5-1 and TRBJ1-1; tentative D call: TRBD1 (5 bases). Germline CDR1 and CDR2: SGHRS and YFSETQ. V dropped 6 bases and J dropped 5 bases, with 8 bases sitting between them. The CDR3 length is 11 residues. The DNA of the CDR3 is TGCGCCAGCACCAAGGGGACTGAAGCTTTCTTT. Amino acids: CASTKGTEAFF.

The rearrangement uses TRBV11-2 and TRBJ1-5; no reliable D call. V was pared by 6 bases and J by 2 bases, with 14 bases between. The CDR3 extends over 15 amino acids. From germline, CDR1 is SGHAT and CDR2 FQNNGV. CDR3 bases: TGTGCCAGCAGTTCCGGGGTACCGGGCAATCAGCCCCAGCATTTT. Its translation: CASSSGVPGNQPQHF.

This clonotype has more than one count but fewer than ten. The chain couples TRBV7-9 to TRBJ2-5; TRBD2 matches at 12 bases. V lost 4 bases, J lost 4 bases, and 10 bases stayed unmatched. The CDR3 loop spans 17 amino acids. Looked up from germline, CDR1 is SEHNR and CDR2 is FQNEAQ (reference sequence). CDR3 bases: TGTGCCAGCAGCTCGAAACGACTAGCGGGAGATTTAGAGACCCAGTACTTC. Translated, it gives CASSSKRLAGDLETQYF.

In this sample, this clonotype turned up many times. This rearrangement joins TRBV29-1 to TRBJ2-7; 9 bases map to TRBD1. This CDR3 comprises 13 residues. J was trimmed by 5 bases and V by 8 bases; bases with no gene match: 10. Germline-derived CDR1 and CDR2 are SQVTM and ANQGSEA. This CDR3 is CSPPGQGNDEQYF. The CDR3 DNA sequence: TGCAGCCCACCGGGACAGGGTAACGACGAGCAGTACTTC.

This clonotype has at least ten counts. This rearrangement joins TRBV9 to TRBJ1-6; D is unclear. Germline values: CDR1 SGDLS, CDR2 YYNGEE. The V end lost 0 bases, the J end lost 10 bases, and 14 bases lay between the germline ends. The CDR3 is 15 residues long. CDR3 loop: CASSVGPSVGSPLHF. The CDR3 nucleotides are TGTGCCAGCAGCGTAGGTCCCTCCGTAGGGTCACCCCTCCACTTT.

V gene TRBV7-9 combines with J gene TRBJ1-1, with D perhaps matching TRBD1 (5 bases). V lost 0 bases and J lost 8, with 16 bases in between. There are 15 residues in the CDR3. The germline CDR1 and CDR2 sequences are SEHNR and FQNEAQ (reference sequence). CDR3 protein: CASSLASGGTIEAFF. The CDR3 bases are TGTGCCAGCAGCTTAGCAAGCGGGGGTACAATAGAAGCTTTCTTT.